A selection of T cell receptor beta chains follows, all from one sample in a study of cytomegalovirus exposure and HLA in healthy donors. TCRdb's table, derived via immunoSEQ multiplex PCR, lists solely in-frame clones and lacks some. The sample consists of 220,000 or so clones, approximately 80% of them appearing once. Sequencing used PBMCs. These receptors were obtained from a woman aged 25 to 45 in good health and CMV-seropositive. Each CDR3 is given with its conserved first and last residue. The D gene is left open where the match is weak. The size of a clone is reported for some rows only, either as once, few or many, or as a class for expanded clones.

CASSAGTEAYEQYF | TGTGCCAGCAGTGCCGGGACAGAAGCCTACGAGCAGTACTTC | 14 | TRBD1 | TRBJ2-7 | . | TRBV27
CASSAYRSVTDTQYF | TGTGCCAGCAGCGCTTACCGGAGCGTCACAGATACGCAGTATTTT | 15 | . | TRBJ2-3 | once | TRBV13
CASSMSGQGREQYF | TGTGCCAGTAGTATGTCGGGACAGGGTCGTGAGCAGTACTTC | 14 | TRBD1 | TRBJ2-7 | once | TRBV19
CASSPTRNTEAFF | TGTGCCAGCAGTCCGACACGGAACACTGAAGCTTTCTTT | 13 | . | TRBJ1-1 | few | TRBV11-2
CASSLQGVAEQYF | TGTGCCAGCAGTCTTCAGGGGGTTGCTGAGCAGTACTTC | 13 | TRBD1 | TRBJ2-7 | . | TRBV6-5
CASSHLGVQASTGELFF | TGTGCCAGCAGCCACCTAGGGGTTCAGGCGAGCACCGGGGAGCTGTTTTTT | 17 | . | TRBJ2-2 | . | TRBV4-2
CASSLGTGAYEQYF | TGTGCCAGCAGCTTAGGTACAGGGGCCTACGAGCAGTACTTC | 14 | TRBD1 | TRBJ2-7 | few | TRBV11-3
CASSEYGHWESQYF | TGTGCCAGCAGTGAATATGGGCACTGGGAGTCCCAGTACTTC | 14 | . | TRBJ2-5 | . | TRBV25-1
CASSSGQLANYGYTF | TGTGCCAGCAGTTCGGGACAGTTAGCTAACTATGGCTACACCTTC | 15 | TRBD1 | TRBJ1-2 | . | TRBV27
CASSLRGSNYGYTF | TGTGCCAGCAGCTTAAGGGGCTCCAACTATGGCTACACCTTC | 14 | . | TRBJ1-2 | once | TRBV11-2
CASSFGRGNVDTQYF | TGTGCCAGCAGTTTCGGCAGGGGGAATGTAGATACGCAGTATTTT | 15 | TRBD1 | TRBJ2-3 | . | TRBV27
CASSQERRYYEQYF | TGTGCCAGCAGCCAAGAAAGGAGGTACTACGAGCAGTACTTC | 14 | . | TRBJ2-7 | . | TRBV4-2
CAVGNTGELFF | TGTGCCGTGGGAAATACCGGGGAGCTGTTTTTT | 11 | . | TRBJ2-2 | . | TRBV6-5
CASSLVPTGGTNGYTF | TGTGCCAGCAGCCTGGTCCCGACAGGGGGAACGAATGGCTACACCTTC | 16 | TRBD1 | TRBJ1-2 | . | TRBV2
CASLPAPGNEKLFF | TGCGCCAGCTTGCCAGCCCCCGGGAATGAAAAACTGTTTTTT | 14 | . | TRBJ1-4 | . | TRBV5-1
CASSVDRTAYGYTF | TGTGCCAGCAGCGTAGATAGGACAGCCTATGGCTACACCTTC | 14 | . | TRBJ1-2 | once | TRBV9
CASSPYRVGHYGYTF | TGTGCCAGCAGCCCCTACAGGGTTGGGCACTATGGCTACACCTTC | 15 | . | TRBJ1-2 | . | TRBV11-1
CSGTGAGYGYTF | TGCAGCGGTACAGGGGCTGGGTATGGCTACACCTTC | 12 | TRBD1 | TRBJ1-2 | . | TRBV29-1
CASTRDRGPSGANVLTF | TGTGCCAGCACCCGGGACAGGGGTCCCTCTGGGGCCAACGTCCTGACTTTC | 17 | TRBD1 | TRBJ2-6 | . | TRBV2
CASSYYRGEETQYF | TGTGCCAGCAGCTACTACAGGGGGGAGGAGACCCAGTACTTC | 14 | TRBD1 | TRBJ2-5 | . | TRBV5-6
CAWSASGNQPQHF | TGTGCCTGGTCCGCCTCGGGCAATCAGCCCCAGCATTTT | 13 | . | TRBJ1-5 | few | TRBV30
CSIGPVNTEAFF | TGCAGCATCGGGCCCGTGAACACTGAAGCTTTCTTT | 12 | . | TRBJ1-1 | . | TRBV29-1
CAWRITEAFF | TGTGCCTGGAGGATAACTGAAGCTTTCTTT | 10 | . | TRBJ1-1 | . | TRBV30
CASSPSPQGAYEQYF | TGTGCCAGCAGCCCCAGTCCCCAAGGGGCCTACGAGCAGTACTTC | 15 | . | TRBJ2-7 | . | TRBV13
CCVRQASPNTEAFF | TGCTGCGTCCGACAGGCTTCACCGAACACTGAAGCTTTCTTT | 14 | . | TRBJ1-1 | . | TRBV29-1
CASSEVRGEQFF | TGTGCCAGCAGTGAAGTTCGAGGGGAGCAGTTCTTC | 12 | . | TRBJ2-1 | . | TRBV6-4
CSVDLRGGLFF | TGCAGCGTTGATTTAAGGGGTGGTCTGTTTTTT | 11 | . | TRBJ2-2 | . | TRBV29-1
CASSGLGLSTDTQYF | TGTGCCAGCAGTGGCCTGGGTCTAAGTACAGATACGCAGTATTTT | 15 | . | TRBJ2-3 | once | TRBV9
CASSALPEGGYTF | TGTGCCAGCAGCGCCCTACCCGAGGGTGGCTACACCTTC | 13 | . | TRBJ1-2 | . | TRBV6-1
CAWSNNYGYTF | TGTGCCTGGAGTAATAACTATGGCTACACCTTC | 11 | . | TRBJ1-2 | . | TRBV30
CASRRDSAAYEQYF | TGCGCCAGCAGAAGGGATTCCGCAGCCTACGAGCAGTACTTC | 14 | . | TRBJ2-7 | . | TRBV5-1
CASKRQVNQPQHF | TGTGCCAGTAAGAGACAGGTCAATCAGCCCCAGCATTTT | 13 | . | TRBJ1-5 | . | TRBV19
CASSQQGRTYGYTF | TGTGCCAGCAGCCAACAGGGCAGAACCTATGGCTACACCTTC | 14 | . | TRBJ1-2 | . | TRBV7-2
CASSSTDRRFQETQYF | TGTGCCAGCAGCTCAACGGACAGGCGGTTCCAAGAGACCCAGTACTTC | 16 | TRBD1 | TRBJ2-5 | . | TRBV27
CASSSLGGGYNEKLFF | TGTGCCAGCAGTTCCCTCGGAGGAGGGTATAATGAAAAACTGTTTTTT | 16 | . | TRBJ1-4 | . | TRBV27
CASSYSPRITGELFF | TGTGCCAGCAGTTACTCCCCCCGGATTACCGGGGAGCTGTTTTTT | 15 | . | TRBJ2-2 | few | TRBV6-6
CATSRGGLADYSYEQYF | TGTGCCACCAGCAGAGGGGGACTAGCGGACTACTCCTACGAGCAGTACTTC | 17 | TRBD2 | TRBJ2-7 | once | TRBV15
CASGRYEQYF | TGTGCCAGCGGTAGATACGAGCAGTACTTC | 10 | . | TRBJ2-7 | few | TRBV6-5
CASSTQRQGGITGELFF | TGCGCCAGCAGCACCCAAAGACAGGGGGGTATCACCGGGGAGCTGTTTTTT | 17 | TRBD1 | TRBJ2-2 | . | TRBV5-1
CSARVTDTQYF | TGCAGTGCTAGAGTAACAGATACGCAGTATTTT | 11 | . | TRBJ2-3 | once | TRBV20-1
CASSYGQVNTEAFF | TGCGCCAGCAGTTATGGACAGGTGAACACTGAAGCTTTCTTT | 14 | TRBD1 | TRBJ1-1 | . | TRBV5-1
CASSVWRFTDTQYF | TGTGCCAGCAGTGTCTGGCGGTTCACAGATACGCAGTATTTT | 14 | . | TRBJ2-3 | . | TRBV2
CASSLWKEGAGLYEQYF | TGTGCCAGCAGCTTGTGGAAGGAGGGGGCGGGACTCTACGAGCAGTACTTC | 17 | . | TRBJ2-7 | . | TRBV5-8
CSAAISETQYF | TGCAGTGCGGCTATATCAGAGACCCAGTACTTC | 11 | . | TRBJ2-5 | . | TRBV20-1
CASSLAGDRRNQPQHF | TGTGCCAGCAGCTTGGCCGGGGACAGGAGAAATCAGCCCCAGCATTTT | 16 | TRBD1 | TRBJ1-5 | . | TRBV4-2
CASSSFPTSSNTDTQYF | TGTGCCAGCAGCTCCTTTCCCACTAGCAGTAACACAGATACGCAGTATTTT | 17 | . | TRBJ2-3 | . | TRBV11-2
CASSLRTGPYGYTF | TGTGCCAGCAGCCTCCGGACAGGACCCTATGGCTACACCTTC | 14 | TRBD1 | TRBJ1-2 | . | TRBV5-6
CAGRTSGIGEQFF | TGTGCCGGTAGGACTAGCGGGATTGGTGAGCAGTTCTTC | 13 | TRBD2 | TRBJ2-1 | . | TRBV30
CASSVGPYSYEQYF | TGTGCCAGCAGCGTGGGCCCCTACTCCTACGAGCAGTACTTC | 14 | . | TRBJ2-7 | . | TRBV5-6
CASYGRLVHEKLFF | TGTGCCAGCTACGGTAGGCTCGTACATGAAAAACTGTTTTTT | 14 | . | TRBJ1-4 | . | TRBV7-9
CASTTPEGKMSSYEQYF | TGTGCCAGCACTACTCCCGAGGGGAAGATGAGCTCCTACGAGCAGTACTTC | 17 | . | TRBJ2-7 | . | TRBV11-2
CASSLVGTPNTGELFF | TGTGCCAGCAGCTTAGTTGGGACACCAAACACCGGGGAGCTGTTTTTT | 16 | . | TRBJ2-2 | few | TRBV7-6
CASSREGYLAGNTIYF | TGTGCCAGCAGTCGGGAGGGTTACCTTGCTGGAAACACCATATATTTT | 16 | . | TRBJ1-3 | . | TRBV2
CASGLGRLASNEQYF | TGCGCCAGCGGCTTGGGGCGACTAGCATCGAACGAGCAGTACTTC | 15 | TRBD2 | TRBJ2-7 | . | TRBV5-1